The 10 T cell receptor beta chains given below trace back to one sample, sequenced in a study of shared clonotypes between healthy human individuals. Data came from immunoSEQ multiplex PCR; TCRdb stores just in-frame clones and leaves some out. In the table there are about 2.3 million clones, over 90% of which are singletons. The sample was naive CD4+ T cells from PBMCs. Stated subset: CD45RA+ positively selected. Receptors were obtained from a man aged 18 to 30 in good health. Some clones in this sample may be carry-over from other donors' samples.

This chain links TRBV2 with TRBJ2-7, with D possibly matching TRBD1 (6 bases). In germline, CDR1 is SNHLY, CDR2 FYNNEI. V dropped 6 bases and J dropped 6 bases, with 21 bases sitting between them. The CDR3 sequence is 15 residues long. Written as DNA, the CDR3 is TGTGCCAGCAGACCCCGACAGGTTCGGGTGAGCGAGCAGTACTTC. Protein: CASRPRQVRVSEQYF.

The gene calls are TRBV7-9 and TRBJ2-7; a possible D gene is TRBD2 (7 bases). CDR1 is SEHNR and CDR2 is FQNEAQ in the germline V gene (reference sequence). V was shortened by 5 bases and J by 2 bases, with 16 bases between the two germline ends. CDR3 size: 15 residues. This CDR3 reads CASSPGGGAAYEQYF. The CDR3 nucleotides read TGTGCCAGCAGCCCCGGCGGGGGCGCGGCCTACGAGCAGTACTTC.

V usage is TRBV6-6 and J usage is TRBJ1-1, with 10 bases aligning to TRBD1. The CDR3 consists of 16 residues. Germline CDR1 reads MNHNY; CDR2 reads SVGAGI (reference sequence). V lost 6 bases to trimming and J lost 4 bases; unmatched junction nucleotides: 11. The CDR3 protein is CASSATPGQGPTEAFF. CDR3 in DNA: TGTGCCAGCAGCGCGACTCCGGGACAGGGGCCCACTGAAGCTTTCTTT.

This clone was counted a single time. CDR3 DNA: TGTGCCAGCAGCTTAGGGGTCAGGGCAGCAAATCAGCCCCAGCATTTT. Its protein product is CASSLGVRAANQPQHF. The chain carries TRBV7-6 and TRBJ1-5; tentatively, D is TRBD1 (5 bases). Germline CDR1 is SGHVS and CDR2 is FNYEAQ. The V end lost 1 base, the J end lost 4 bases, and 14 bases lay between the germline ends. The CDR3 has 16 amino acids.

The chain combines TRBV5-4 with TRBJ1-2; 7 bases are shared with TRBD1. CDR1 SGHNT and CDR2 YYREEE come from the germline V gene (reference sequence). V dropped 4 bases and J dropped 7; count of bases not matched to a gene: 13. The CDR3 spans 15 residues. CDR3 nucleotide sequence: TGTGCCAGCAGCCCCGAGGGGGCCCCACAGGGTGGCTACACCTTC. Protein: CASSPEGAPQGGYTF.

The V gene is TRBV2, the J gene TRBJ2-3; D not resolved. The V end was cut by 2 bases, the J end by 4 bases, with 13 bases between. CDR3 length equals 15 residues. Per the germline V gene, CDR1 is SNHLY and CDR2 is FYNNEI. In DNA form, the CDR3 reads TGTGCCAGCAGTGAATCACGGGCCTCCCCAGATACGCAGTATTTT. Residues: CASSESRASPDTQYF.

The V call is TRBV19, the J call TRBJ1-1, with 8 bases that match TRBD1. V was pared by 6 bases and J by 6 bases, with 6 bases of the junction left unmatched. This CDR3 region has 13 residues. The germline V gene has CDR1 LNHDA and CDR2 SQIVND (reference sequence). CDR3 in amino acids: CASRGQGDAEAFF. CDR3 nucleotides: TGTGCCAGTAGAGGACAGGGAGACGCTGAAGCTTTCTTT.

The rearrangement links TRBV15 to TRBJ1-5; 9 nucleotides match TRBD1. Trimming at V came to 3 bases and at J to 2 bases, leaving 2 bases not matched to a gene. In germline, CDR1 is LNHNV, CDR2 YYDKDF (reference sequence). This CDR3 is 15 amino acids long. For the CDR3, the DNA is TGTGCCACCAGCAGTAGACAGGGGGGCAATCAGCCCCAGCATTTT. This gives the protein CATSSRQGGNQPQHF.

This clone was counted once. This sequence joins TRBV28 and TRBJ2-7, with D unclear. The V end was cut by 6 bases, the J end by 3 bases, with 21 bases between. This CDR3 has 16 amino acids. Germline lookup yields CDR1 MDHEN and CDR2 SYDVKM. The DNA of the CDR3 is TGTGCCAGCAGCCAAAGAGAGACTCTTTACCGCTACGAGCAGTACTTC. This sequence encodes CASSQRETLYRYEQYF.

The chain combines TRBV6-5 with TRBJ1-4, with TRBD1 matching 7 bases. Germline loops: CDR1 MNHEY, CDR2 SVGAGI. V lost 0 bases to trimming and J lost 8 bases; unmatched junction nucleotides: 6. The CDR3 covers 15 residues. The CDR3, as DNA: TGTGCCAGCAGTTACTCGAGACAGGGCGGAGAAAAACTGTTTTTT. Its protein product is CASSYSRQGGEKLFF.